The source of this T cell receptor beta chain is a study of T-cell reconstitution after alpha-beta-depleted transplantation in children. Researchers prepared the TCRbeta library using unique molecular identifiers, the study reports. MiXCR was run by TCRdb on the PCR reads, yielding one entry per CDR3 protein. This repertoire shows fewer than 700,000 distinct CDR3 sequences, roughly 23% found once; its top ten account for around 14%. The V end lost 1 base, the J end lost 6 bases, and 16 bases lay between the germline ends. The V gene's germline CDR1 is MNHEY and CDR2 SVGEGT. The CDR3 covers 16 residues. The sample holds many counts of this clonotype. Its antigen is as yet unknown. Study results and caveats: Newly generated T cells supplied most T-cell counts and diversity one year post-transplant. Reports say that about two months after transplant, the alpha-beta T cells came out of several hundred graft clones that had expanded. It was surviving recipient T cells and thymic progenitors that gave some patients high TCRbeta diversity at day 60.

The input for sequencing was PBMCs, mostly from graft donor cells, taken 360 days after TCRalphabeta/CD19-depleted stem cell transplant. This clonotype was sampled from a boy under two years old who had a stem cell transplant for acute myeloid leukemia, so the T cells may come from the graft donor. The chain combines TRBV6-2 or TRBV6-3 with TRBJ1-5, with a weak D call TRBD1 (5 bases). As DNA, the CDR3 is TGTGCCAGCAGTTACTTCGACAGTTCTCCCTTTCAGCCCCAGCATTTT. Its translation: CASSYFDSSPFQPQHF.